A single sample is the source of the 29 T cell receptor beta chains below, sequenced in a study of T cells in Graves' hyperthyroidism and ophthalmopathy. TCR beta CDR3 region amplification was performed from RNA transcripts. HTBI primers were the set used in a first-round RT-PCR of the TCR CDR3. Each CDR3 protein gets one entry after TCRdb re-called the multiplex PCR reads with MiXCR. Here the sample spans 450,000 to 600,000 distinct CDR3 sequences, about 20% being singletons. What was sequenced was blood. Receptor source: a man aged 40-50 years with Graves' ophthalmopathy.

This clonotype showed up just a few times. V gene TRBV14 combines with J gene TRBJ1-1, with unresolved D. Germline V gene data show CDR1 as SGHDN and CDR2 as FVKESK. The CDR3 totals 14 residues. V lost 3 bases, J lost 5 bases, and 13 bases lay in between. This CDR3 is CASSQVAGVTEAFF. In DNA, the CDR3 is TGTGCCAGCAGCCAGGTAGCCGGCGTGACTGAAGCTTTCTTT.

Ten or more counts support this clonotype. The rearrangement uses TRBV27 and TRBJ1-5; D unclear. V dropped 2 bases and J dropped 2 bases, with 10 bases sitting between them. In germline, CDR1 is MNHEY, CDR2 SMNVEV (reference sequence). The CDR3 runs 15 residues. Here the CDR3 reads CASSLRVPGNQPQHF. In nucleotides, the CDR3 is TGTGCCAGCAGTTTACGTGTCCCGGGCAATCAGCCCCAGCATTTT.

This clonotype was seen many times. The V gene is TRBV20-1, the J gene TRBJ2-1, with 10 bases aligning to TRBD1. J lost 0 bases, V lost 1 base, and 6 bases had no gene match. The CDR3 spans 17 residues. Germline CDR1 reads DFQATT; CDR2 reads SNEGSKA (reference sequence). CDR3 in amino acids: CSARGQGAGGSYNEQFF. CDR3 coding DNA: TGCAGTGCTAGAGGACAGGGGGCGGGAGGCTCCTACAATGAGCAGTTCTTC.

The table lists this clonotype with a few counts. The DNA for the CDR3 is TGTGCCACCCAGGACTCCCTTAGGGGGAATGAGCAGTTCTTC. This translates into CATQDSLRGNEQFF. The chain recombines TRBV24-1 with TRBJ2-1, with D possibly TRBD1 on 6 matching bases. CDR3 length equals 14 residues. V was cut by 9 bases and J by 7 bases, with 18 bases left in between. Germline V gene sequence: CDR1 KGHDR, CDR2 SFDVKD.

There are many counts of this clonotype. The V and J genes are TRBV7-2 and TRBJ2-7, with 10 bases aligning to TRBD2. The CDR3 contains 15 residues. CDR1 and CDR2 (germline): SGHTA, FQGNSA. V shed 3 bases, J shed 6 bases, and the junction held 8 bases outside the gene matches. Here the CDR3 reads CASSFRASGSGEQYF. Here the CDR3 DNA reads TGTGCCAGCAGCTTCAGGGCTAGCGGGAGTGGCGAGCAGTACTTC.

This sequence joins TRBV5-1 and TRBJ1-1; TRBD1 matches at 8 bases. V dropped 1 base and J dropped 2; count of bases not matched to a gene: 10. This CDR3 has 17 amino acids. Germline V CDR1 and CDR2: SGHRS, YFSETQ. This CDR3 is CASSLPGQGGSNTEAFF. The CDR3 coding sequence is TGCGCCAGCAGCTTGCCCGGACAGGGTGGTTCAAACACTGAAGCTTTCTTT. The full variable domain, rest sourced from reference TRBV5-1 and TRBJ1-1, is KAGVTQTPRYLIKTRGQQVTLSCSPISGHRSVSWYQQTPGQGLQFLFEYFSETQRNKGNFPGRFSGRQFSNSRSEMNVSTLELGDSALYLCASSLPGQGGSNTEAFFGQGTRLTVV.

This clonotype came up many times. The gene calls are TRBV7-6 and TRBJ2-3, with D perhaps TRBD1 or TRBD2 (5 bases each). This CDR3 comprises 14 residues. V lost 0 bases and J 9 bases, leaving 13 bases between the germline ends. The germline CDR1 and CDR2 sequences are SGHVS and FNYEAQ. The CDR3 region has the DNA TGTGCCAGCAGCTTAGCTGGGACGGCTTTGACGCAGTATTTT. This encodes CASSLAGTALTQYF.

This clonotype was detected many times. The CDR3 protein is CASSLAQGLYEASGNEQFF. CDR3 DNA: TGTGCCAGCAGTTTAGCCCAGGGCTTATACGAAGCCAGCGGCAATGAGCAGTTCTTC. J is TRBJ2-1 and V is TRBV12-3 or TRBV12-4; tentatively, D is TRBD1 or TRBD2 (5 bases each). The CDR3 has 19 amino acids. Trimming removed 0 bases at V and 6 bases at J, with 24 bases between.

The rearrangement links TRBV18 to TRBJ2-7; no clear D. The V gene lost 0 bases and the J gene lost 0 bases, with 9 bases spanning the gap. This CDR3 spans 15 amino acids. Germline-derived CDR1 and CDR2 are KGHSH and LQKENI. The CDR3 region is CASSPPVGHSYEQYF. CDR3 coding DNA: TGTGCCAGCTCACCACCGGTGGGTCACTCCTACGAGCAGTACTTC.

V usage is TRBV7-9 and J usage is TRBJ2-4; D is unclear. Germline V gene data show CDR1 as SEHNR and CDR2 as FQNEAQ (reference sequence). Trimming shortened V by 4 bases and J by 0 bases, and 13 bases separated the two germline ends. This CDR3 is 16 amino acids long. The CDR3 DNA follows: TGTGCCAGCAGCTCCTCAGGTACACGAGCCAAAAACATTCAGTACTTC. Translating gives CASSSSGTRAKNIQYF.

The V call is TRBV7-3, the J call TRBJ2-1, with 8 bases that match TRBD2. The germline V gene has CDR1 SGHTA and CDR2 FQGTGA. With V trimmed by 3 bases and J by 9 bases, 10 bases remained unmatched. This CDR3 contains 15 residues. The CDR3 region is CASSLSTGGDGEQFF. CDR3 DNA: TGTGCCAGCAGCTTGTCTACGGGGGGGGACGGTGAGCAGTTCTTC.

This clonotype was detected only a few times. The chain is built from TRBV29-1 and TRBJ2-3, with D uncertain. This CDR3 comprises 14 residues. Trimming stripped 2 bases from V and 4 bases from J, with 13 bases between. Germline CDR1 is SQVTM and CDR2 is ANQGSEA. Written as DNA, the CDR3 is TGCAGCGTTGAAAGTGCCCCCTCTTCAGATACGCAGTATTTT. It specifies CSVESAPSSDTQYF.

The chain carries TRBV20-1 and TRBJ2-3, with 7 positions matching TRBD1. The CDR3 covers 13 residues. Per germline, CDR1 DFQATT and CDR2 SNEGSKA (reference sequence). With 4 bases clipped from V and 0 bases from J, the junction kept 1 base outside the gene matches. CDR3: CSAKGASTDTQYF. CDR3 nucleotides: TGCAGTGCTAAGGGGGCTAGCACAGATACGCAGTATTTT.

About this clonotype itself: A much larger clone lies a single base off, so this may be a read error. The chain is built from TRBV7-6 and TRBJ2-7; D possibly corresponds to TRBD2 (7 bases). CDR1 is SGHVS, CDR2 FNYEAQ, per germline. V was cut by 3 bases and J by 1 base, with 19 bases left in between. This CDR3 is 17 amino acids long. Here the CDR3 DNA reads TGTGCCAGCAGCTTCGTGGGGAGGGGGGGGCCTTCCTACGAGCAGTACTTC. Its protein is CASSFVGRGGPSYEQYF.

The genes are TRBV4-1 and TRBJ2-1; D is unresolved. CDR3 size: 14 residues. Trimming shortened V by 0 bases and J by 7 bases, and 10 bases separated the two germline ends. Germline values: CDR1 MGHRA, CDR2 YSYEKL. The CDR3 coding sequence is TGCGCCAGCAGCCAAGATATCGTGCTTAATGAGCAGTTCTTC. Translation gives CASSQDIVLNEQFF.

This chain uses TRBV7-9 with TRBJ2-5, with D perhaps matching TRBD1 or TRBD2 (6 bases each). Looked up from germline, CDR1 is SEHNR and CDR2 is FQNEAQ (reference sequence). The V end was cut by 4 bases, the J end by 3 bases, with 27 bases between. The CDR3 contains 19 residues. CDR3 nucleotide sequence: TGTGCCAGCAGCTGGCTGTTGGGTATGGGGGGCGCGGGTGAAGAGACCCAGTACTTC. Its translation is CASSWLLGMGGAGEETQYF.

This chain uses TRBV6-5 with TRBJ2-2, with D tentatively TRBD1 (6 bases). The V end was cut by 0 bases, the J end by 4 bases, with 18 bases between. The CDR3 sequence is 18 residues long. The germline V gene encodes CDR1 MNHEY and CDR2 SVGAGI. The CDR3: CASSYSAAVQGSTGELFF. The CDR3, as DNA: TGTGCCAGCAGTTACTCGGCAGCCGTGCAGGGGAGCACCGGGGAGCTGTTTTTT.

V usage is TRBV5-6 and J usage is TRBJ1-1, with D uncertain. Trimming stripped 0 bases from V and 7 bases from J, with 10 bases between. Germline values: CDR1 SGHDT, CDR2 YYEEEE. This CDR3 spans 13 amino acids. The DNA of the CDR3 is TGTGCCAGCAGCTTGGCCAATGGCGGTGAAGCTTTCTTT. As protein: CASSLANGGEAFF.

This clonotype was detected ten times or more. The chain is built from TRBV30 and TRBJ1-1; no firm D call. The CDR3 runs to 14 residues. V lost 0 bases to trimming and J lost 1 base, with 9 bases between them. Germline V lookup: CDR1 GTSNPN, CDR2 SVGIG (reference sequence). The CDR3 loop is CAWSVLKGNTEAFF. The CDR3 DNA is TGTGCCTGGAGTGTACTAAAGGGGAACACTGAAGCTTTCTTT.

Only a few counts were recorded for this clonotype. At one of its ends the junction is not consistent with the germline gene, which may arise from a read error. The V call is TRBV7-3, the J call TRBJ2-7; D is possibly TRBD2 (6 bases). This CDR3 has 15 amino acids. CDR1 SGHTA and CDR2 FQGTGA come from the germline V gene. This chain's CDR3 is CASSHFSGPPYEQYF. The CDR3 DNA reads TGCGCCAGCAGCCACTTTAGCGGTCCACCCTACGAGCAGTACTTC.

This clonotype has a handful of counts. V and J are TRBV7-6 and TRBJ1-4; D might be TRBD1 (5 bases). Germline CDR1 SGHVS, CDR2 FNYEAQ. This CDR3 has 16 amino acids. Trimming pared 0 bases from V and 6 bases from J, leaving 14 bases between. CDR3 nucleotides: TGTGCCAGCAGCTTAGCCCAGGCGGGGCCCTATGAAAAACTGTTTTTT. This translates into CASSLAQAGPYEKLFF.

This sequence joins TRBV28 and TRBJ2-7; tentatively, D is TRBD1 or TRBD2 (5 bases each). Trimming cost V 10 bases and J 4 bases, with 26 bases left between them. The CDR3 consists of 16 residues. The germline CDR1 and CDR2 sequences are MDHEN and SYDVKM. The DNA of the CDR3 is TGTGCCACGACCCCATATCAGGGTAAAGCGGAGTACGAGCAGTACTTC. This encodes CATTPYQGKAEYEQYF.

On this clonotype itself: At one end the junction does not follow the germline gene, possibly because of a read error. The chain has TRBV5-5 and TRBJ1-6; D not certain. Germline CDR1 and CDR2: SGHKS and YYEKEE (reference sequence). The CDR3 is made up of 15 amino acids. The CDR3 nucleotides read TGCGCCAGCAGCTTGGAGCAGAGGGCGGTTTCACCCCTCCACTTT. This translates into CASSLEQRAVSPLHF.

The chain links TRBV5-1 to TRBJ2-5; 14 nucleotides match TRBD2. The V segment lost 5 bases and the J segment 7 bases; nucleotides outside the gene matches: 13. Germline CDR1 reads SGHRS; CDR2 reads YFSETQ. The CDR3 has 17 residues. CDR3 coding DNA: TGCGCCAGCAGTTTGCTGGGGACTAGCGGGGGCCAGAGGACCCAGTACTTC. It translates to CASSLLGTSGGQRTQYF.

This clonotype was counted ten times or more. The CDR3 sequence is CSVAFGGNEQFF. CDR3 sequence (DNA): TGCAGCGTTGCGTTCGGGGGCAATGAGCAGTTCTTC. This chain uses TRBV29-1 with TRBJ2-1; possibly TRBD2 for D (6 bases). V was shortened by 4 bases and J by 6 bases, with 10 bases between the two germline ends. This CDR3 contains 12 residues. CDR1 is SQVTM and CDR2 is ANQGSEA in the germline V gene.

About this clonotype: A single base separates this from a much larger clone, so it may be a read error. V is TRBV2 and J is TRBJ1-2; the D is unclear. Trimming took off 7 bases at V and 3 bases at J, with 24 bases between the two ends. This CDR3 has 17 amino acids. CDR1 is SNHLY and CDR2 is FYNNEI in the germline V gene. The CDR3, as DNA: TGTGCCAGCACTGATCGTATTCAAAGGACGTCGTACTATGGCTACACCTTC. Amino acid sequence: CASTDRIQRTSYYGYTF.

This rearrangement joins TRBV10-2 to TRBJ2-2; tentatively, D is TRBD1 (6 bases). V lost 7 bases and J lost 6, with 15 bases in between. CDR3 size: 14 residues. CDR1 WSHSY and CDR2 SAAADI come from the germline V gene. The CDR3 bases are TGCGCCAGCAACCCCGCAGGGGTCGCCGGGGAGCTGTTTTTT. Translation gives CASNPAGVAGELFF.

In this sample, this clonotype turned up many times. The genes are TRBV12-3 or TRBV12-4 and TRBJ2-3, with 9 positions matching TRBD1. The trim removed 1 base at V and 4 bases at J, leaving 3 bases unmatched. The CDR3 contains 15 residues. The DNA for the CDR3 is TGTGCCAGCAGTTTAGGGGACAGGGATGCAGATACGCAGTATTTT. Translation: CASSLGDRDADTQYF.

The chain has TRBV4-2 and TRBJ2-2; D is undetermined. The CDR3 is 16 residues long. Per germline, CDR1 LGHNA and CDR2 YNFKEQ. V shed 0 bases and J shed 6 bases, with 14 bases lying between them. CDR3 coding DNA: TGTGCCAGCAGCCAAGATCGGGTAGGGCTATCCGGGGAGCTGTTTTTT. Amino acid sequence: CASSQDRVGLSGELFF.